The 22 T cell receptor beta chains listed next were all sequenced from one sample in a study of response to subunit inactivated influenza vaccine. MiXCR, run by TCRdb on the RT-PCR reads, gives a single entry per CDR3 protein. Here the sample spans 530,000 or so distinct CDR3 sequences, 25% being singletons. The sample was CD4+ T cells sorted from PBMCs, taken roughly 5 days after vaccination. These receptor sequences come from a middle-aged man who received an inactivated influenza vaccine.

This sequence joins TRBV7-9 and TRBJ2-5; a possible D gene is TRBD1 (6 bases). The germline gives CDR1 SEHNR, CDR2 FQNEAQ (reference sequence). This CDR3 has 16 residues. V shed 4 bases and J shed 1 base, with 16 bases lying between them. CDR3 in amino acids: CASSYIRGAFQETQYF. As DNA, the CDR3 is TGTGCCAGCAGCTATATCAGGGGTGCGTTCCAAGAGACCCAGTACTTC.

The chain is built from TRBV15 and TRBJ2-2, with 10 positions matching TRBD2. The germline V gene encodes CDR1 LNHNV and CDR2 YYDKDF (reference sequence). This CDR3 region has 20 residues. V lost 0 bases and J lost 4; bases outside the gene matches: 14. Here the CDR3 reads CATSRDYAPSGGPRTGELFF. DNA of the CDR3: TGTGCCACCAGCAGAGATTATGCCCCTAGCGGGGGCCCCCGCACCGGGGAGCTGTTTTTT.

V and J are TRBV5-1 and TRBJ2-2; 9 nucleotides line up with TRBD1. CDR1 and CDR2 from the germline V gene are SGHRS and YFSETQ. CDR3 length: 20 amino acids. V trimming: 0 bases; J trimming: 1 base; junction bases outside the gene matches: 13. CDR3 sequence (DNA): TGCGCCAGCAGCTTGGCTGGTGGACAGGGGATAAGCCAGAACACCGGGGAGCTGTTTTTT. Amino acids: CASSLAGGQGISQNTGELFF.

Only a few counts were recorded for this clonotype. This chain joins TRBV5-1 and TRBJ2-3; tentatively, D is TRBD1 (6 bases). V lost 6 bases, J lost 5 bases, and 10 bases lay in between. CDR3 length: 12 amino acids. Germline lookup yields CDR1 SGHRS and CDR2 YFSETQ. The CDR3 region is CASMLQGDTQYF. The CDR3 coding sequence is TGCGCCAGCATGTTACAGGGAGATACGCAGTATTTT.

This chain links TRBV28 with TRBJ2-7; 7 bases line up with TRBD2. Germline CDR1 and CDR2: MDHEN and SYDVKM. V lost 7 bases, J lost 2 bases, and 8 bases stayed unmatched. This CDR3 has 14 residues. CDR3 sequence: CASNRGGRAYEQYF. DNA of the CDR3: TGTGCCAGCAACCGGGGCGGGAGAGCCTACGAGCAGTACTTC. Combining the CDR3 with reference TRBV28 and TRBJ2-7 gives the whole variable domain DVKVTQSSRYLVKRTGEKVFLECVQDMDHENMFWYRQDPGLGLRLIYFSYDVKMKEKGDIPEGYSVSREKKERFSLILESASTNQTSMYLCASNRGGRAYEQYFGPGTRLTVT.

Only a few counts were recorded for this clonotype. The CDR3 nucleotides read TGTGCCACCAGCAGGCAGGTGGACTATGGCTACACCTTC. Encoded protein: CATSRQVDYGYTF. The chain combines TRBV15 with TRBJ1-2, with D unresolved. CDR3 length: 13 amino acids. V lost 3 bases and J 3 bases, leaving 8 bases between the germline ends. Per germline, CDR1 LNHNV and CDR2 YYDKDF (reference sequence).

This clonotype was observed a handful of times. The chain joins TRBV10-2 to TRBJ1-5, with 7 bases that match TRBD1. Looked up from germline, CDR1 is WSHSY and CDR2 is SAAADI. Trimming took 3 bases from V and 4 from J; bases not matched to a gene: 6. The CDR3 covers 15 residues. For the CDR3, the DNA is TGCGCCAGCAGTGATGGGACAGCTGCTAATCAGCCCCAGCATTTT. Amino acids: CASSDGTAANQPQHF.

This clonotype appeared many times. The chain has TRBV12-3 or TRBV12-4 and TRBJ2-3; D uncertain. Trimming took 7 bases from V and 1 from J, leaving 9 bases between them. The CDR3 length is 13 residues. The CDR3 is CASIRAGTDTQYF. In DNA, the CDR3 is TGTGCCAGCATTCGGGCTGGCACAGATACGCAGTATTTT.

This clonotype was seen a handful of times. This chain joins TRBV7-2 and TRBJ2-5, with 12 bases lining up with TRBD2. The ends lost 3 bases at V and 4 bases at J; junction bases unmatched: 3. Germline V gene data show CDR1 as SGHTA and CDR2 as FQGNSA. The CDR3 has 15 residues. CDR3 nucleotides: TGTGCCAGCAGCTTCGGACTAGCGGGACGAGAGACCCAGTACTTC. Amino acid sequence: CASSFGLAGRETQYF.

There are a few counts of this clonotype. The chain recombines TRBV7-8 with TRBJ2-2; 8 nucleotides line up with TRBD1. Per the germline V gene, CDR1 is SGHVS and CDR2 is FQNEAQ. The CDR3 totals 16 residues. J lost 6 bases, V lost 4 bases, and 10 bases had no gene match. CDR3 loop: CASSSRGPGWSGELFF. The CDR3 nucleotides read TGTGCCAGCAGCTCCAGGGGGCCAGGATGGTCCGGGGAGCTGTTTTTT. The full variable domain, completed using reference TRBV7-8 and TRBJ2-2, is GAGVSQSPRYKVAKRGQDVALRCDPISGHVSLFWYQQALGQGPEFLTYFQNEAQLDKSGLPSDRFFAERPEGSVSTLKIQRTQQEDSAVYLCASSSRGPGWSGELFFGEGSRLTVL.

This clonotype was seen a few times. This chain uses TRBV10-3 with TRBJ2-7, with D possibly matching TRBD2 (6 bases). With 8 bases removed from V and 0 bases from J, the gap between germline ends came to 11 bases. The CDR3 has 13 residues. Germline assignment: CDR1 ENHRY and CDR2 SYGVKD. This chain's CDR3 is CAIASGVSYEQYF. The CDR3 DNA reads TGTGCCATCGCGTCGGGAGTCTCCTACGAGCAGTACTTC.

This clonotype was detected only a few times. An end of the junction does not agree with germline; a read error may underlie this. CDR3 coding DNA: TGCGGGCTTCGGTGGTCCTCAGGAGATACGCAGTATTTT. Protein: CGLRWSSGDTQYF. The genes are TRBV6-2 or TRBV6-3 and TRBJ2-3; no firm D call. This CDR3 region has 13 residues. Germline V gene data show CDR1 as MNHEY and CDR2 as SVGEGT.

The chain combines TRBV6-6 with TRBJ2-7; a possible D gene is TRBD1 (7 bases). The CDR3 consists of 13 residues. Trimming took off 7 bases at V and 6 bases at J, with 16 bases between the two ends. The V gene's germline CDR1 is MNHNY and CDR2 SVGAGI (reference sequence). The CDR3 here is CASTPGGIGEQYF. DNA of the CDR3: TGTGCCAGCACCCCAGGGGGGATAGGCGAGCAGTACTTC.

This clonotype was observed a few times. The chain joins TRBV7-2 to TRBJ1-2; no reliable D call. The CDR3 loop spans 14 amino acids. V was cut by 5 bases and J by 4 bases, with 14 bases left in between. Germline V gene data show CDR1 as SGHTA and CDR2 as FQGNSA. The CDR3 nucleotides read TGTGCCAGCAGCCTCACCCTCGATGGCTATGGCTACACCTTC. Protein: CASSLTLDGYGYTF.

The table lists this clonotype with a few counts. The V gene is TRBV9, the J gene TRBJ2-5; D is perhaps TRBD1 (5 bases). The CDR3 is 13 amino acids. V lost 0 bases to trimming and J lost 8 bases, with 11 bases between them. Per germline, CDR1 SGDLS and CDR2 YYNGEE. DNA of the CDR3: TGTGCCAGCAGCGTAGCCGTACAGGATACCCAGTACTTC. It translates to CASSVAVQDTQYF.

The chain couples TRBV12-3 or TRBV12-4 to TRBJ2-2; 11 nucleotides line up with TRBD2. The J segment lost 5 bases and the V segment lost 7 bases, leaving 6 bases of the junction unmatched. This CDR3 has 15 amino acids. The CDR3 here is CASTWGLADTGELFF. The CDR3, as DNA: TGTGCCAGCACTTGGGGACTAGCGGATACCGGGGAGCTGTTTTTT.

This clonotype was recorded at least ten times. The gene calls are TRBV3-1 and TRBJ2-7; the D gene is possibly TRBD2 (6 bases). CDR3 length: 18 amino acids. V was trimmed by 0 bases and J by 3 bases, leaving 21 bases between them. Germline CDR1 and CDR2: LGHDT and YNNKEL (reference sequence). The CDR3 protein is CASSQDPRRERDYYEQYF. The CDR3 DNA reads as TGTGCCAGCAGCCAAGATCCCCGGCGGGAAAGGGATTACTACGAGCAGTACTTC.

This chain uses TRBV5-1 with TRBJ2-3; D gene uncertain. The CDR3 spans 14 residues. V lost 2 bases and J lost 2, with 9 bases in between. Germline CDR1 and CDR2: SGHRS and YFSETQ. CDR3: CASSFHRDTDTQYF. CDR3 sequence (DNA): TGCGCCAGCAGCTTCCATAGAGACACAGATACGCAGTATTTT.

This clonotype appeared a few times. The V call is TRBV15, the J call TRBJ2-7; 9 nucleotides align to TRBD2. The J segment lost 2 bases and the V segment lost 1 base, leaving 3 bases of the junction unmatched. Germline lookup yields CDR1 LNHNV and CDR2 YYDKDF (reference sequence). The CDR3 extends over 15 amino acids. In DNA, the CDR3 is TGTGCCACCAGCAGAGTGACTAGCGGCACCTACGAGCAGTACTTC. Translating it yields CATSRVTSGTYEQYF.

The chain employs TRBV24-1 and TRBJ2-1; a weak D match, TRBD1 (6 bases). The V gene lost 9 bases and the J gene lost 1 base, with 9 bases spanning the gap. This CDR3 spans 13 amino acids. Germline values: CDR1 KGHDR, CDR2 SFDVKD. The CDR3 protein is CATGGSSYNEQFF. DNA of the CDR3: TGTGCCACCGGGGGCAGTTCCTACAATGAGCAGTTCTTC.

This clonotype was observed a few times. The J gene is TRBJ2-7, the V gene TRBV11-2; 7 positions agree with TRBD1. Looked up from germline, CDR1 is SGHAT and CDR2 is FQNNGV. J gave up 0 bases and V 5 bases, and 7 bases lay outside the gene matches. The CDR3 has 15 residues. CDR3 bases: TGTGCCAGCAGCCTAAAGGGACAGAGCTCCTACGAGCAGTACTTC. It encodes CASSLKGQSSYEQYF.

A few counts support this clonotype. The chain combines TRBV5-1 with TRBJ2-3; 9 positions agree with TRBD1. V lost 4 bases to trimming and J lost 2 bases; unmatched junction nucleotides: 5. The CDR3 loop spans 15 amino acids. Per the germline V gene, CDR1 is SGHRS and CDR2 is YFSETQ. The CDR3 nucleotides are TGCGCCAGCAGCACAGGGGGCATGGACACAGATACGCAGTATTTT. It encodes CASSTGGMDTDTQYF.